The T cell receptor (beta chain) described here comes from a study of identifying expanded T cells in peripheral blood. The study, taken as a whole, reports: Over about two and four weeks, about 17 and 20 clones changed, versus roughly 1.1 between replicates. Across healthy donors, higher total template counts meant significantly greater roughly 2-week count variance.

As regards this clone: As yet, its antigen is unknown.

Healthy donors had no documented immune events, such as infections, while sampled. The assay was immunoSEQ multiplex PCR, and TCRdb's table has in-frame clones only and misses some. Of tens of thousands of clones detected, roughly 86% appear once; the ten largest clones hold about 6%. Germline CDR1 and CDR2: ENHRY and SYGVKD. V shed 4 bases and J 0 bases; nucleotides not matched to a gene: 5. The CDR3 sequence is 17 residues long. This sequence joins TRBV10-3 and TRBJ2-7, with 14 bases identical to TRBD2. This receptor was obtained from a person aged 18 to 69 in good health. The specimen was blood. CDR3 sequence reads: CAISAWTSGRSSYEQYF. The CDR3 DNA is TGTGCCATCAGTGCCTGGACTAGCGGGAGGAGCTCCTACGAGCAGTACTTC.